Below are 5 T cell receptor beta chains sequenced from a single sample in a study of memory CD4+ T cells and cytomegalovirus serostatus. Libraries were prepared by immunoSEQ multiplex PCR; TCRdb keeps only in-frame clonotypes and omits some of them. This table holds tens of thousands of clones, roughly 80% found once. The sort gate was single viable CD3+CD4+CD8-CD45RO+ cells for memory CD4+ T cells. Sequencing was carried out using memory CD4+ T cells from blood. The source is an adult in good health and CMV-seronegative.

There are a few counts of this clone. This chain joins TRBV6-1 and TRBJ1-1, with 8 nucleotides matching TRBD1. From germline, CDR1 is MNHNS and CDR2 SASEGT. The V segment lost 5 bases and the J segment 6 bases; nucleotides outside the gene matches: 11. The CDR3 is made up of 15 amino acids. CDR3 in amino acids: CASSQRSGGLAEAFF. The CDR3 DNA reads as TGTGCCAGCAGTCAAAGGTCAGGGGGCCTCGCTGAAGCTTTCTTT.

The J gene is TRBJ1-3, the V gene TRBV9, with D possibly being TRBD1 (6 bases). CDR3 length: 16 amino acids. CDR1 and CDR2 from the germline V gene are SGDLS and YYNGEE. The germline V and J ends were trimmed by 4 bases and 0 bases, with 14 bases remaining between them. The CDR3 DNA follows: TGTGCCAGCAGCCCCGGAGGGGGGTTCTCTGGAAACACCATATATTTT. Its protein product is CASSPGGGFSGNTIYF.

The rearrangement links TRBV7-2 to TRBJ1-5; 9 bases fit TRBD1. Germline V CDR1 and CDR2: SGHTA, FQGNSA. This CDR3 is built from 14 residues. Unmatched junction bases numbered 5, after V lost 5 bases and J lost 6 bases. The CDR3 spells CASSPTGGGQPQHF. In DNA, the CDR3 is TGTGCCAGCAGCCCGACAGGGGGAGGTCAGCCCCAGCATTTT.

The V gene is TRBV6-1, the J gene TRBJ1-6, with a tentative D call TRBD1 (5 bases). This CDR3 has 14 residues. V was shortened by 4 bases and J by 8 bases, with 12 bases between the two germline ends. CDR1 MNHNS and CDR2 SASEGT come from the germline V gene. The DNA for the CDR3 is TGTGCCAGCAGTGCCACGAGGGGCCATTCACCCCTCCACTTT. Its translation: CASSATRGHSPLHF.

About this clone itself: The junction shows a germline mismatch at one end, possibly a read error. This same CDR3 is encoded by further DNA sequences in the sample. V gene TRBV5-6 combines with J gene TRBJ1-2; D not certain. CDR3 size: 13 residues. In germline, CDR1 is SGHDT, CDR2 YYEEEE. The CDR3 is CASTLTAHYGYTF. CDR3 coding DNA: TGTGCCAGCACCTTGACGGCCCACTATGGCTACACCTTC.